This passage covers 21 T cell receptor beta chains from one sample sequenced in a study of identical twins. TCRdb ran MiXCR on the 5' RACE reads and lists one entry per CDR3 protein. In the table there are approximately 890,000 distinct CDR3 sequences, 9% to 15% of which are singletons. Another study also made use of these data, one on yellow fever vaccine responses in identical twins.

Material for sequencing was PBMCs. The receptors stem from a young woman in good health.

In this sample, this clonotype turned up a few times. The chain carries TRBV5-1 and TRBJ2-7; no firm D call. The germline gives CDR1 SGHRS, CDR2 YFSETQ. The V gene lost 0 bases and the J gene lost 3 bases, with 10 bases spanning the gap. There are 14 residues in the CDR3. CDR3 sequence (DNA): TGCGCCAGCAGCTTGGACAAGGGTAACTACGAGCAGTACTTC. Translated, it gives CASSLDKGNYEQYF.

Remarks on this clonotype: The junction departs from germline at one end; a sequencing error may be responsible. This chain joins TRBV3-1 and TRBJ2-5, with D perhaps matching TRBD2 (5 bases). CDR3 length: 12 amino acids. The germline V gene encodes CDR1 LGHDT and CDR2 YNNKEL (reference sequence). The DNA of the CDR3 is TGTGCCAGCAGCCAAGGAACCCCGGGATCCACTTTC. It codes for CASSQGTPGSTF.

This clonotype was recorded a few times. The chain carries TRBV11-3 and TRBJ2-6; D ambiguous. This CDR3 region has 13 residues. V gave up 11 bases and J gave up 2 bases, with 10 bases separating them. Germline V gives CDR1 SGHNT, CDR2 YENEEA. As DNA, the CDR3 is TGTGCCGGAAGGACGGCTGGGGCCAACGTCCTGACTTTC. This encodes CAGRTAGANVLTF.

This clonotype was seen a handful of times. The chain couples TRBV12-3 or TRBV12-4 to TRBJ2-5; D unresolved. Between the trimmed V and J ends, which lost 0 bases and 4 bases, there was a span of 9 bases. The CDR3 covers 14 residues. CDR3 sequence: CASSLAGLRETQYF. CDR3 sequence (DNA): TGTGCCAGCAGTTTAGCTGGTCTTAGAGAGACCCAGTACTTC.

The CDR3 spells CASSFRGPSGRNEQYF. The DNA for the CDR3 is TGTGCCAGCAGTTTCAGGGGGCCTAGCGGGAGGAACGAGCAGTACTTC. The chain joins TRBV12-3 or TRBV12-4 to TRBJ2-7; the match to TRBD2 covers 11 bases. After removal of 3 bases from V and 5 bases from J, the junction contained 9 bases not matched to a gene. The CDR3 loop spans 16 amino acids.

V gene TRBV11-2 combines with J gene TRBJ2-1; D tentatively reads TRBD1 or TRBD2 (5 bases each). V lost 8 bases and J 4 bases, leaving 21 bases between the germline ends. Germline V gives CDR1 SGHAT, CDR2 FQNNGV. This CDR3 region has 16 residues. CDR3 protein: CASVDSLGRNYNEQFF. The CDR3 DNA sequence: TGTGCCAGCGTTGACTCATTGGGACGAAATTACAATGAGCAGTTCTTC.

This chain uses TRBV9 with TRBJ1-1; 7 bases are a match to TRBD1. Germline V gene data show CDR1 as SGDLS and CDR2 as YYNGEE. This CDR3 has 17 residues. V dropped 3 bases and J dropped 0; count of bases not matched to a gene: 11. For the CDR3, the DNA is TGTGCCAGCAGCGACCGGGACAGCGAATTCATGAACACTGAAGCTTTCTTT. Protein product: CASSDRDSEFMNTEAFF.

CDR3 coding DNA: TGCGCCCCTTATGTGACTAGCGGGGTTCACTCCTACAATGAGCAGTTCTTC. Residues: CAPYVTSGVHSYNEQFF. The chain joins TRBV10-1 to TRBJ2-1, with 11 bases that match TRBD2. The CDR3 length is 17 residues. After removal of 11 bases from V and 0 bases from J, the junction contained 12 bases not matched to a gene. In germline, CDR1 is WNHNN, CDR2 SYGVQD (reference sequence).

The J gene is TRBJ2-1, the V gene TRBV20-1; tentatively, D is TRBD1 (6 bases). CDR3 length equals 12 residues. V shed 8 bases and J shed 8 bases, with 16 bases lying between them. CDR1 and CDR2 from the germline V gene are DFQATT and SNEGSKA (reference sequence). CDR3 in amino acids: CSPMARGDEQFF. DNA of the CDR3: TGCAGTCCCATGGCCAGGGGCGATGAGCAGTTCTTC.

The chain carries TRBV7-9 and TRBJ2-1, with D possibly being TRBD2 (5 bases). Germline V gene lookup returns CDR1 SEHNR and CDR2 FQNEAQ (reference sequence). The CDR3 runs 16 residues. Trimming left V 0 bases short and J 4 bases short, with 13 bases between. The CDR3 protein is CASSLALRRTYNEQFF. Here the CDR3 DNA reads TGTGCCAGCAGCTTAGCGCTAAGACGGACTTACAATGAGCAGTTCTTC.

This clonotype appeared once. This chain links TRBV15 with TRBJ1-5; D gene unclear. CDR3 length: 13 residues. V lost 0 bases and J lost 4, with 4 bases in between. Germline lookup yields CDR1 LNHNV and CDR2 YYDKDF (reference sequence). The CDR3 loop reads CATSRERNQPQHF. As DNA, the CDR3 is TGTGCCACCAGCAGAGAGAGGAATCAGCCCCAGCATTTT.

At least ten counts were recorded for this clonotype. This rearrangement joins TRBV12-3 or TRBV12-4 to TRBJ2-2; D is uncertain. V shed 6 bases and J shed 5 bases, with 7 bases lying between them. The CDR3 sequence is 12 residues long. The CDR3 region has the DNA TGTGCCAGCAGCTTTGGTACCGGGGAGCTGTTTTTT. Amino acid sequence: CASSFGTGELFF.

The chain joins TRBV5-1 to TRBJ2-2; D unresolved. Between the trimmed V and J ends, which lost 0 bases and 0 bases, there was a span of 9 bases. Germline loops: CDR1 SGHRS, CDR2 YFSETQ. CDR3 length: 16 residues. The CDR3 DNA sequence: TGCGCCAGCAGCTTGGATGGGGTATCGAACACCGGGGAGCTGTTTTTT. Protein sequence: CASSLDGVSNTGELFF. The whole variable domain, filled in from reference TRBV5-1 and TRBJ2-2, reads KAGVTQTPRYLIKTRGQQVTLSCSPISGHRSVSWYQQTPGQGLQFLFEYFSETQRNKGNFPGRFSGRQFSNSRSEMNVSTLELGDSALYLCASSLDGVSNTGELFFGEGSRLTVL.

There are a few counts of this clonotype. V usage is TRBV3-1 and J usage is TRBJ2-7; D may be TRBD1 (5 bases). This CDR3 contains 14 residues. The V gene lost 3 bases and the J gene lost 2 bases, with 11 bases spanning the gap. The germline gives CDR1 LGHDT, CDR2 YNNKEL (reference sequence). CDR3 nucleotides: TGTGCCAGCAGCCAGGGGCAGAAGGCCTACGAGCAGTACTTC. Its protein product is CASSQGQKAYEQYF.

The chain recombines TRBV5-1 with TRBJ1-2; no clear D. Germline V CDR1 and CDR2: SGHRS, YFSETQ. V was trimmed by 7 bases and J by 3 bases, leaving 16 bases between them. This CDR3 has 14 amino acids. CDR3 DNA sequence: TGCGCCAGCCGCGACCCCCGCCTCGACTATGGCTACACCTTC. Translated, it gives CASRDPRLDYGYTF.

The chain recombines TRBV10-1 with TRBJ1-1; TRBD1 might be the D (5 bases). The CDR3 is 13 amino acids. V lost 3 bases and J lost 10, with 15 bases in between. Germline assignment: CDR1 WNHNN and CDR2 SYGVQD (reference sequence). The CDR3, as DNA: TGCGCCAGCAGTGAACAGGCCCCGGGGCGAGCTTTCTTT. Translating gives CASSEQAPGRAFF.

This clonotype was seen a handful of times. The V and J genes are TRBV6-5 and TRBJ2-1; tentatively, D is TRBD2 (5 bases). V lost 0 bases and J 8 bases, leaving 14 bases between the germline ends. The CDR3 covers 15 residues. The germline V gene has CDR1 MNHEY and CDR2 SVGAGI. CDR3 protein: CASSYSVGKGYEQFF. The CDR3 DNA is TGTGCCAGCAGTTACTCGGTCGGGAAAGGTTATGAGCAGTTCTTC.

The chain has TRBV6-5 and TRBJ2-5; TRBD1 might be the D (6 bases). Per the germline V gene, CDR1 is MNHEY and CDR2 is SVGAGI. The CDR3 is 14 residues long. V was cut by 7 bases and J by 1 base, with 13 bases left in between. In DNA, the CDR3 is TGTGCCAGCAAGTATACAGGGTCCCAAGAGACCCAGTACTTC. Its translation: CASKYTGSQETQYF.

This chain links TRBV2 with TRBJ2-5, with D perhaps matching TRBD2 (6 bases). The V gene's germline CDR1 is SNHLY and CDR2 FYNNEI. The germline V and J ends were trimmed by 3 bases and 1 base, with 12 bases remaining between them. The CDR3 length is 15 residues. CDR3 nucleotide sequence: TGTGCCAGCAGTGATGAGAGGACTATCCAAGAGACCCAGTACTTC. Its translation is CASSDERTIQETQYF.

This clonotype was detected a few times. The chain combines TRBV9 with TRBJ1-1; 8 bases match TRBD1. This CDR3 region has 16 residues. V lost 3 bases and J lost 4; bases outside the gene matches: 11. Per germline, CDR1 SGDLS and CDR2 YYNGEE. CDR3 nucleotides: TGTGCCAGCAGCGCGCTCAGGGGGCAGGTTGGCACTGAAGCTTTCTTT. It translates to CASSALRGQVGTEAFF.

This clonotype was seen many times. V usage is TRBV29-1 and J usage is TRBJ2-7; 7 nucleotides line up with TRBD1. Germline V gene data show CDR1 as SQVTM and CDR2 as ANQGSEA. The CDR3 extends over 12 amino acids. J gave up 1 base and V 5 bases, and 2 bases lay outside the gene matches. The CDR3 DNA follows: TGCAGCGTTCAGACAGGGTCCTACGAGCAGTACTTC. Amino acid sequence: CSVQTGSYEQYF.